Below are 14 T cell receptor beta chains sequenced from a single sample in a study of blood T cell repertoires in COVID-19. Clones were sequenced by immunoSEQ multiplex PCR, and TCRdb holds only the in-frame ones, with some missing. Here the sample spans around 63,000 clones, 65% to 90% being singletons. Sequences were obtained from peripheral blood. Every receptor here comes from a woman over 75 with active or convalescent COVID-19.

This chain connects TRBV7-8 to TRBJ2-7, with 9 bases that match TRBD2. Germline lookup yields CDR1 SGHVS and CDR2 FQNEAQ. Germline trimming cut 1 base from V and 7 bases from J; bases unmatched to any gene: 8. The CDR3 is 15 residues long. The CDR3: CASSLGPAGGLEQYF. In nucleotides, the CDR3 is TGTGCCAGCAGCTTAGGTCCAGCGGGGGGCCTGGAGCAGTACTTC.

V is TRBV2 and J is TRBJ1-2; D is uncertain. This CDR3 spans 12 amino acids. Per germline, CDR1 SNHLY and CDR2 FYNNEI. V gave up 6 bases and J gave up 5 bases, with 10 bases separating them. This chain's CDR3 is CASSSDWYGYTF. CDR3 nucleotide sequence: TGTGCCAGCAGCTCTGACTGGTATGGCTACACCTTC.

This clone has more than one count but fewer than ten. V gene TRBV2 combines with J gene TRBJ2-5; possibly TRBD2 for D (5 bases). There are 16 residues in the CDR3. Trimming took off 6 bases at V and 2 bases at J, with 19 bases between the two ends. Germline values: CDR1 SNHLY, CDR2 FYNNEI. Written as DNA, the CDR3 is TGTGCCAGCAGCTTTTCAAGACTGGGAGAGCAAGAGACCCAGTACTTC. This translates into CASSFSRLGEQETQYF.

The rearrangement joins TRBV28 to TRBJ2-7, with TRBD1 identical over 7 bases. The J segment lost 6 bases and the V segment lost 8 bases, leaving 10 bases of the junction unmatched. Germline assignment: CDR1 MDHEN and CDR2 SYDVKM. The CDR3 loop spans 13 amino acids. The CDR3 DNA reads as TGTGCCAGCGTTAAAAAGGGGGCTAGCGAGCAGTACTTC. This sequence encodes CASVKKGASEQYF.

The rearrangement joins TRBV6-5 to TRBJ2-1; a weak D match, TRBD2 (5 bases). The V end lost 5 bases, the J end lost 0 bases, and 11 bases lay between the germline ends. This CDR3 contains 15 residues. The V gene's germline CDR1 is MNHEY and CDR2 SVGAGI. CDR3 loop: CASSHDGLSYNEQFF. DNA for the CDR3: TGTGCCAGCAGTCATGACGGACTCTCCTACAATGAGCAGTTCTTC.

The J gene is TRBJ1-2, the V gene TRBV7-2; 7 positions match TRBD1. The CDR3 runs 13 residues. Germline V gene lookup returns CDR1 SGHTA and CDR2 FQGNSA. V shed 5 bases, J shed 4 bases, and the junction held 4 bases outside the gene matches. CDR3 bases: TGTGCCAGCAGCGTCGGGACAGTCTATGGCTACACCTTC. Amino acid sequence: CASSVGTVYGYTF.

The chain uses TRBV12-3 or TRBV12-4 and TRBJ2-5; possible D gene TRBD2, 5 bases. This CDR3 has 13 residues. Trimming took 2 bases from V and 1 from J, leaving 5 bases between them. The CDR3 reads CASSLRGQETQYF. In nucleotides, the CDR3 is TGTGCCAGCAGTTTACGGGGCCAAGAGACCCAGTACTTC.

The table lists this clone with a count of one. The CDR3 nucleotides read TGCGCCAGCGATTCCGACGGACAGCTCGGGGAGCTGTTTTTT. This translates into CASDSDGQLGELFF. This rearrangement joins TRBV10-1 to TRBJ2-2; possible D gene TRBD1, 6 bases. Per germline, CDR1 WNHNN and CDR2 SYGVQD (reference sequence). Trimming left V 8 bases short and J 7 bases short, with 17 bases between. The CDR3 consists of 14 residues.

The V call is TRBV29-1, the J call TRBJ1-1, with D perhaps matching TRBD1 (5 bases). This CDR3 is 13 amino acids long. CDR1 SQVTM and CDR2 ANQGSEA come from the germline V gene. CDR3 sequence (DNA): TGCAGTGGGGCGGGGAGAATGAACACTGAAGCTTTCTTT. As protein: CSGAGRMNTEAFF.

The chain joins TRBV2 to TRBJ1-3; D not certain. V shed 1 base and J shed 2 bases, with 6 bases lying between them. The CDR3 covers 14 residues. Germline CDR1 is SNHLY and CDR2 is FYNNEI. Here the CDR3 reads CASSEVAAGNTIYF. CDR3 nucleotides: TGTGCCAGCAGTGAAGTAGCAGCTGGAAACACCATATATTTT.

J is TRBJ1-4 and V is TRBV9, with D uncertain. Germline lookup yields CDR1 SGDLS and CDR2 YYNGEE. The CDR3 has 13 residues. With 0 bases removed from V and 5 bases from J, the gap between germline ends came to 5 bases. CDR3 bases: TGTGCCAGCAGCGTAGGCGGGAATGAAAAACTGTTTTTT. Its protein is CASSVGGNEKLFF.

This chain uses TRBV5-6 with TRBJ2-1; TRBD1 matches 7 bases. This CDR3 is built from 15 residues. The germline gives CDR1 SGHDT, CDR2 YYEEEE. J lost 2 bases, V lost 3 bases, and 5 bases had no gene match. CDR3 sequence (DNA): TGTGCCAGCAGCTCTAACAGGGGCCCCTACAATGAGCAGTTCTTC. Translating gives CASSSNRGPYNEQFF.

V usage is TRBV23-1 and J usage is TRBJ2-5; D ambiguous. TRBV23-1 counts as an open reading frame of uncertain function. V was cut by 7 bases and J by 4 bases, with 10 bases left in between. This CDR3 spans 12 amino acids. CDR3 in amino acids: CASTQTGETQYF. The CDR3 DNA follows: TGCGCCAGCACCCAGACGGGAGAGACCCAGTACTTC.

The rearrangement links TRBV1 to TRBJ1-2. TRBV1 is a recognized pseudogene. This CDR3 spans 15 amino acids. The CDR3 sequence is CTSSPPQGGREGYTF. The CDR3 region has the DNA TGCACCAGCAGCCCCCCGCAGGGAGGGCGGGAAGGCTACACCTTC.